This note documents a single T cell receptor (beta chain) sequence. The antigen is undetermined. Clones were sequenced by immunoSEQ multiplex PCR, and TCRdb holds only the in-frame ones, with some missing. The table lists about 63,000 clones, roughly nine tenths of them singletons. This specimen belongs to a study of OX40 agonist ivuxolimab in advanced cancers. On the study more broadly: The patients got ivuxolimab, which is an agonistic anti-OX40 (CD134) antibody. Findings and limits, study-wide: Clonal expansion was among the lowest in partial responders at 0.1-3.0 mg/kg, especially CD8+. Mean expanded clone counts were higher in CD8+ than CD4+ T cells.

The CDR3 is 13 amino acids. Germline assignment: CDR1 SGHAT and CDR2 FQNNGV. V was clipped by 1 base and J by 5 bases, with 8 bases between them. The clonotype originates from an adult with an advanced solid tumor such as melanoma, head and neck, liver or kidney cancer. The chain has TRBV11-2 and TRBJ2-5, with D possibly being TRBD2 (5 bases). Source: CD4+ or CD8+ T cells sorted from blood, taken in a trial of the OX40 agonist ivuxolimab. CDR3 sequence reads: CASSLVSGETQYF. Here the CDR3 DNA reads TGTGCCAGCAGCTTAGTCTCGGGGGAGACCCAGTACTTC.